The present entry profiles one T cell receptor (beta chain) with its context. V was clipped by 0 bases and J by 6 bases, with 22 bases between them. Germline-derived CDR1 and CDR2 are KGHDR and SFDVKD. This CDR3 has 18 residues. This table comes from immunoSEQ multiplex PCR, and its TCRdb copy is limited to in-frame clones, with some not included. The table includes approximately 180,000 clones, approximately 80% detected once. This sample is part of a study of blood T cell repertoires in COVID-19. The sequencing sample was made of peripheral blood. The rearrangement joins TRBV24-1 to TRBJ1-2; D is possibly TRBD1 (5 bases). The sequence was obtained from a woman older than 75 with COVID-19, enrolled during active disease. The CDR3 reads CATSDLRARVVGANGYTF. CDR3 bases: TGTGCCACCAGTGATTTGAGGGCCCGCGTGGTAGGGGCGAATGGCTACACCTTC.